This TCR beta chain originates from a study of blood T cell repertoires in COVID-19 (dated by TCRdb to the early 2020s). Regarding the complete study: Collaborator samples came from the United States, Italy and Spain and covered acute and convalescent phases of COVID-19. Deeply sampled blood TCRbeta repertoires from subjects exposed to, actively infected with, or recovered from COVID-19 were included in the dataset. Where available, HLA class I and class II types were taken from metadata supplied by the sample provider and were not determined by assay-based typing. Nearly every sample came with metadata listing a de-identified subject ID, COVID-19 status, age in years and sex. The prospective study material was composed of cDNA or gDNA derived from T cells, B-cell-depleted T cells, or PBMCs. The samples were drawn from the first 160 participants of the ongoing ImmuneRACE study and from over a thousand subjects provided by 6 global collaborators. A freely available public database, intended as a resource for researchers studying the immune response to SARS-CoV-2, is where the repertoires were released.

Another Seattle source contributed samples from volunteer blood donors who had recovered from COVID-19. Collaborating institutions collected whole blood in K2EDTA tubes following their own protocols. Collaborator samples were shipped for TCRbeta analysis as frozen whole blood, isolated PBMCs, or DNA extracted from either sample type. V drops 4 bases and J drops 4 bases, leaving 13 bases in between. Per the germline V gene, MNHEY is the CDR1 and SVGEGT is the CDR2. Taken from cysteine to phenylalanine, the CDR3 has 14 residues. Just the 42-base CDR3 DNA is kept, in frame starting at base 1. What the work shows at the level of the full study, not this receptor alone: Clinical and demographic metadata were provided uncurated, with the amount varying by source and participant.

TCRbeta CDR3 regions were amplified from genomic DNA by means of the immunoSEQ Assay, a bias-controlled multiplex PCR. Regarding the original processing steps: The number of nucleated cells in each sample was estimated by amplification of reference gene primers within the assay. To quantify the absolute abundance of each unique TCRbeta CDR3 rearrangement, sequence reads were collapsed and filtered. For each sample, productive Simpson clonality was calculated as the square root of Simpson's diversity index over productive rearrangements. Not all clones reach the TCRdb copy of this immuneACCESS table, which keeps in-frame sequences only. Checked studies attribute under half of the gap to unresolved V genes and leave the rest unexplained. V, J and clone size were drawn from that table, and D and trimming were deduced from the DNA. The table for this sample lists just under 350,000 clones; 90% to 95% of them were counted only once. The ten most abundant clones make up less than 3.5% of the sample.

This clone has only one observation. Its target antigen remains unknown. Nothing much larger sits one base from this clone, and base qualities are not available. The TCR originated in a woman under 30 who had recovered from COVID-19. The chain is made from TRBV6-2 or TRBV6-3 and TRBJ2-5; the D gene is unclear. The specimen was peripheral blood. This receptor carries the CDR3 CASSSPLGLETQYF. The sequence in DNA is TGTGCCAGCAGTTCGCCCCTAGGATTAGAGACCCAGTACTTC.